Detailed here is one T cell receptor (beta chain). This entry is derived from a study of T cell responses to AZD1222 COVID-19 vaccine. Clones were sequenced by immunoSEQ multiplex PCR, and TCRdb holds only the in-frame ones, with some missing. Of over 100,000 clones in the sample, about nine tenths were seen once. The ends were cut back, 1 base at V and 4 bases at J, with 13 bases in the middle. Per the germline V gene, CDR1 is SGHAT and CDR2 is FQNNGV. The CDR3 has 15 residues. The receptor comes from an adult in good health. The sequenced sample was peripheral blood, obtained on day 0 of AZD1222 vaccination. The chain employs TRBV11-2 and TRBJ1-2; D unclear. CDR3: CASSLVGQSLYGYTF. The CDR3 DNA reads as TGTGCCAGCAGCTTAGTCGGTCAGAGCCTCTATGGCTACACCTTC.